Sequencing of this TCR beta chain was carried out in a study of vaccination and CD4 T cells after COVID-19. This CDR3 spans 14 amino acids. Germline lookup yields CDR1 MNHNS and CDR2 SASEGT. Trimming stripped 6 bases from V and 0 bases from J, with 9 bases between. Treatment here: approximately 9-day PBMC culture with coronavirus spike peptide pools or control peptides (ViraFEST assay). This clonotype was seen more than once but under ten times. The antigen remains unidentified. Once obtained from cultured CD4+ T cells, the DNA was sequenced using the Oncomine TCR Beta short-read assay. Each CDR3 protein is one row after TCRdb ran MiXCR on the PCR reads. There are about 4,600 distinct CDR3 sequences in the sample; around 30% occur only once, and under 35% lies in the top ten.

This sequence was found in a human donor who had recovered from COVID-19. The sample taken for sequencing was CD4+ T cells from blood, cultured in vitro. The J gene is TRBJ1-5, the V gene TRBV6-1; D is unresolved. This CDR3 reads CASSPRYSNQPQHF. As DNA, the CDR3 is TGTGCCAGCAGCCCTCGGTATAGCAATCAGCCCCAGCATTTT.